The TCR beta chain under discussion was sequenced for a study of blood T cell repertoires in COVID-19. This clone has just one count. Clones were sequenced by immunoSEQ multiplex PCR, and TCRdb holds only the in-frame ones, with some missing. Of roughly 150,000 clones listed, roughly 85% are singletons. The participants were between about 18 and 90 years old and came from about two dozen US areas. Germline V gene sequence: CDR1 LGHNA, CDR2 YSLEER. Trimming left V 0 bases short and J 0 bases short, with 16 bases between. This CDR3 has 18 residues. Specimen: PBMCs or T cells enriched from blood (not recorded which). The chain links TRBV4-3 to TRBJ2-3; D gene uncertain. This TCR was recovered from a woman in her sixties or seventies in a cohort exposed to, infected with or recovered from COVID-19 (not recorded which). This CDR3 reads CASSQEAYLSTSTDTQYF. CDR3 nucleotide sequence: TGCGCCAGCAGCCAAGAAGCCTATTTGAGCACGAGCACAGATACGCAGTATTTT.